This record concerns one T cell receptor (beta chain) sequence. Its antigen is currently unknown. This sample stems from a study of shared clonotypes between healthy human individuals. Overall study context: Three CD4 naive, three CD4 memory, two CD8 naive and one CD8 memory plate were used per donor. Overall study findings and caveats: Relative to clonotypes present in all four donors, those not shared had lower generation probabilities.

Germline CDR1 reads MDHEN; CDR2 reads SYDVKM. The CDR3 has 13 amino acids. V lost 5 bases and J lost 4, with 11 bases in between. Genomic DNA belonging to each subset was distributed in equal measure over several immunoSEQ plates. Using immunoSEQ multiplex PCR, the repertoire was profiled, and TCRdb retains in-frame clones only, with some absent. The data show fewer than 2.5 million clones, approximately 93% seen once. Material: naive CD4+ T cells from PBMCs. Regarding subset: CD45RA+ positively selected. The receptor was derived from a man aged 18-30 years in good health. Some clones in this sample may be carry-over from other donors' samples. The rearrangement links TRBV28 to TRBJ1-2; unclear D gene. DNA of the CDR3: TGTGCCAGCAGTGCGAGTGGGCGCTATGGCTACACCTTC. Protein product: CASSASGRYGYTF.